Listed below are T cell receptor beta chains from one sample, sequenced in a study of blood T cell repertoires in COVID-19. Sequencing was performed with immunoSEQ multiplex PCR; in TCRdb, only in-frame clones are kept and a portion is missing. This sample has around 220,000 clones; roughly 84% occur once, and the top ten carry approximately 6.8%. Sequencing was done on a sample of PBMCs or T cells enriched from blood (not recorded which). The source of these receptors is a woman between 40 and 55 years old who had recovered from COVID-19. CDR3s include the opening cysteine and the closing phenylalanine or tryptophan. The D gene is left open where the match is weak. Clone size is stated in some rows and not others, as once, few, many or a class when expanded.

len	d_gene	v_gene	abundance	j_gene	CDR3aa	CDR3nt
15	TRBD1	TRBV30	.	TRBJ1-1	CAWRPPGTGVTEAFF	TGTGCCTGGAGACCCCCCGGGACAGGGGTTACTGAAGCTTTCTTT
16	TRBD2	TRBV5-1	.	TRBJ2-2	CASSSGTSGRIGELFF	TGCGCCAGCAGCTCGGGGACTAGCGGGAGGATCGGGGAGCTGTTTTTT
13	.	TRBV6-1	.	TRBJ1-1	CASSDQVDTEAFF	TGTGCCAGCAGTGACCAGGTAGATACTGAAGCTTTCTTT
14	TRBD2	TRBV3-1/TRBV3-2	.	TRBJ2-7	CASSQGTSGSEQYF	TGTGCCAGCAGCCAAGGTACTAGCGGGAGCGAGCAGTACTTC
15	.	TRBV9	.	TRBJ1-5	CASSVDDSLNQPQHF	TGTGCCAGCAGCGTTGACGACAGCCTTAATCAGCCCCAGCATTTT
14	.	TRBV10-3	few	TRBJ2-3	CAIRAGQPTDTQYF	TGTGCCATCAGGGCGGGACAGCCAACAGATACGCAGTATTTT
13	.	TRBV10-1	.	TRBJ2-7	CASSEKTGLEQYF	TGCGCCAGCAGTGAGAAGACAGGTCTCGAGCAGTACTTC
14	.	TRBV3-1/TRBV3-2	.	TRBJ1-1	CASSQAPPNTEAFF	TGTGCCAGCAGCCAAGCTCCCCCGAACACTGAAGCTTTCTTT
14	TRBD1	TRBV28	.	TRBJ1-2	CASSPADRGRGYTF	TGTGCCAGCAGTCCCGCTGACAGGGGAAGGGGCTACACCTTC
15	.	TRBV19	.	TRBJ2-7	CASSIRDPMGGEQYF	TGTGCCAGTAGTATAAGGGACCCGATGGGGGGCGAGCAGTACTTC
17	TRBD2	TRBV28	.	TRBJ2-1	CASSLFIAGVIRNEQFF	TGTGCCAGCAGTTTATTCATTGCGGGAGTTATTCGCAATGAGCAGTTCTTC
13	.	TRBV30	.	TRBJ1-1	CAWKVAGRTEAFF	TGTGCCTGGAAAGTTGCCGGGAGGACTGAAGCTTTCTTT
15	.	TRBV7-4	.	TRBJ1-5	CASSLEQYSNQPQHF	TGTGCCAGCAGCTTAGAACAGTATAGCAATCAGCCCCAGCATTTT
10	.	TRBV28	.	TRBJ1-1	CASSSEAAFF	TGTGCCAGCAGTTCGGAGGCGGCTTTCTTT
15	TRBD1	TRBV27	.	TRBJ2-3	CASCTPQGGTDTQYF	TGTGCCAGCTGCACCCCCCAGGGGGGCACAGATACGCAGTATTTT
14	.	TRBV21-1	.	TRBJ2-7	CASSKESGEYEQYF	TGTGCCAGCAGCAAAGAATCAGGGGAGTACGAGCAGTACTTC
12	.	TRBV9	once	TRBJ2-1	CASGATYNEQFF	TGTGCCAGTGGGGCTACTTACAATGAGCAGTTCTTC
15	TRBD2	TRBV9	.	TRBJ2-1	CASSVGLRETDEQFF	TGTGCCAGCAGCGTAGGCTTGCGGGAGACAGATGAGCAGTTCTTC
14	.	TRBV10-1	few	TRBJ2-3	CASSIRGGPDTQYF	TGCGCCAGCAGTATTAGGGGAGGTCCAGATACGCAGTATTTT
18	.	TRBV21-1	.	TRBJ2-6	CASSKGEGVKSGANVLTF	TGTGCCAGCAGCAAAGGTGAGGGGGTAAAGTCTGGGGCCAACGTCCTGACTTTC
14	TRBD1	TRBV19	.	TRBJ2-5	CASSTFTGGETQYF	TGTGCCAGTAGTACTTTCACAGGGGGAGAGACCCAGTACTTC
14	.	TRBV19	.	TRBJ1-6	CASSSRASNSPLHF	TGTGCCAGTAGTTCCAGGGCTTCCAATTCACCCCTCCACTTT
13	.	TRBV6-5	.	TRBJ1-2	CASSYSQGYGYTF	TGTGCCAGCAGTTACTCACAGGGTTATGGCTACACCTTC
14	.	TRBV18	.	TRBJ2-7	CASSPVQGQNEQYF	TGTGCCAGCTCACCTGTGCAGGGCCAAAACGAGCAGTACTTC
14	.	TRBV19	.	TRBJ2-5	CASSTRTDRGTQYF	TGTGCCAGTAGTACGCGGACAGACAGAGGGACCCAGTACTTC
13	.	TRBV5-1	.	TRBJ1-2	CASRRDSLYGYTF	TGCGCCAGCAGACGCGACAGCCTCTATGGCTACACCTTC
14	.	TRBV7-2	.	TRBJ2-7	CASSLIPGTYEQYF	TGTGCCAGCAGCTTAATTCCAGGGACCTACGAGCAGTACTTC